The 13 T cell receptor beta chains listed next were all sequenced from one sample in a study of vaccination and CD4 T cells after COVID-19. Antigen specificity for these receptors is unknown. Treatment indicated: approximately nine-day PBMC culture with coronavirus spike peptide pools or control peptides (ViraFEST assay). The Oncomine TCR Beta short-read assay was what sequenced the DNA obtained from cultured CD4+ T cells. One entry per CDR3 protein, called by TCRdb with MiXCR from the PCR reads. The table lists over 8,500 distinct CDR3 sequences, roughly two thirds of them singletons. The material sequenced was CD4+ T cells from blood, cultured in vitro, taken before SARS-CoV-2 vaccination. The receptor set was obtained from a human donor who had recovered from COVID-19.

V usage is TRBV28 and J usage is TRBJ1-5; D not certain. In germline, CDR1 is MDHEN, CDR2 SYDVKM. The CDR3 is 16 amino acids. The germline V and J ends were trimmed by 3 bases and 7 bases, with 19 bases remaining between them. CDR3 in DNA: TGTGCCAGCAGTTTCGTGCCGTCGGCTTTAGGACAGCCCCAGCATTTT. This encodes CASSFVPSALGQPQHF.

This rearrangement joins TRBV20-1 to TRBJ2-7, with D tentatively TRBD2 (6 bases). Trimming removed 5 bases from V and 1 base from J, with 15 bases in between. Looked up from germline, CDR1 is DFQATT and CDR2 is SNEGSKA (reference sequence). The CDR3 contains 14 residues. CDR3 sequence (DNA): TGCAGTGCTCCCTCTTCGGGAGCGTCCTACGAGCAGTACTTC. It is translated as CSAPSSGASYEQYF.

This clonotype was seen only once. The chain carries TRBV24-1 and TRBJ2-1; D may be TRBD1 or TRBD2 (5 bases each). Germline V gene sequence: CDR1 KGHDR, CDR2 SFDVKD. The CDR3 has 17 residues. Trimming removed 9 bases at V and 6 bases at J, with 26 bases between. The DNA for the CDR3 is TGTGCCACCCAGAACGTGCCGGGGCGGCAGGACTCCAATGAGCAGTTCTTC. This encodes CATQNVPGRQDSNEQFF.

The chain joins TRBV20-1 to TRBJ2-1, with D maybe TRBD1 (6 bases). Trimming took off 4 bases at V and 5 bases at J, with 12 bases between the two ends. The germline V gene has CDR1 DFQATT and CDR2 SNEGSKA (reference sequence). The length of the CDR3 is 13 residues. CDR3: CSATEDSHNEQFF. CDR3 DNA sequence: TGCAGTGCTACAGAGGACAGTCACAATGAGCAGTTCTTC.

The V call is TRBV7-6, the J call TRBJ1-1, with D tentatively TRBD1 (6 bases). Trimming took 2 bases from V and 1 from J, leaving 11 bases between them. This CDR3 has 15 residues. Germline CDR1 reads SGHVS; CDR2 reads FNYEAQ. CDR3: CASSLISGANTEAFF. In nucleotides, the CDR3 is TGTGCCAGCAGCTTAATTTCAGGGGCGAACACTGAAGCTTTCTTT.

The V call is TRBV18, the J call TRBJ2-3, with 14 nucleotides matching TRBD2. From germline, CDR1 is KGHSH and CDR2 LQKENI. The CDR3 loop spans 16 amino acids. V lost 2 bases to trimming and J lost 3 bases; unmatched junction nucleotides: 1. The CDR3 sequence: CASSPGTSGRTDTQYF. The CDR3, as DNA: TGTGCCAGCTCACCAGGGACTAGCGGGAGAACAGATACGCAGTATTTT.

This sequence joins TRBV21-1 and TRBJ2-7; TRBD1 reflects the table's D call only, with no check against the DNA. TRBV21-1 is a pseudogene. The CDR3 consists of 13 residues. DNA for the CDR3: TGTGCCAGCAGCCCTAGGACAAACTACGAGCAGTACTTC. Amino acid sequence: CASSPRTNYEQYF.

The chain carries TRBV7-9 and TRBJ2-5; TRBD2 might be the D (5 bases). V lost 0 bases and J 7 bases, leaving 12 bases between the germline ends. Germline assignment: CDR1 SEHNR and CDR2 FQNEAQ (reference sequence). This CDR3 has 14 amino acids. This CDR3 reads CASSLASSGATQYF. The DNA of the CDR3 is TGTGCCAGCAGCTTAGCATCCAGCGGAGCGACCCAGTACTTC.

This clonotype was observed a single time. This chain links TRBV9 with TRBJ1-2; the D is unclear. With 0 bases removed from V and 1 base from J, the gap between germline ends came to 4 bases. The CDR3 contains 13 residues. Germline values: CDR1 SGDLS, CDR2 YYNGEE. CDR3 in DNA: TGTGCCAGCAGCGTAGACAGTAACTATGGCTACACCTTC. It specifies CASSVDSNYGYTF.

The J gene is TRBJ1-3, the V gene TRBV11-2; D unresolved. V lost 0 bases to trimming and J lost 0 bases, with 15 bases between them. This CDR3 contains 18 residues. CDR1 and CDR2 from the germline V gene are SGHAT and FQNNGV. CDR3 sequence reads: CASSLESRWATSGNTIYF. CDR3 DNA sequence: TGTGCCAGCAGCTTAGAGTCTAGGTGGGCTACCTCTGGAAACACCATATATTTT.

This clonotype was counted a few times. V usage is TRBV20-1 and J usage is TRBJ2-5; maybe TRBD2 (6 bases). Germline CDR1 DFQATT, CDR2 SNEGSKA (reference sequence). V lost 3 bases and J lost 5, with 19 bases in between. The CDR3 is 15 residues long. CDR3 sequence reads: CSASEVMRGRETQYF. The CDR3 DNA sequence: TGCAGTGCTAGCGAAGTTATGAGAGGGAGGGAGACCCAGTACTTC.

The chain couples TRBV6-5 to TRBJ1-5; 8 bases are a match to TRBD1. Germline V gives CDR1 MNHEY, CDR2 SVGAGI. The CDR3 spans 16 residues. The junction had 8 bases not matched to a gene; V was cut back by 2 bases and J by 5 bases. The CDR3 sequence is CASSYPGQGLYQPQHF. The CDR3 coding sequence is TGTGCCAGCAGTTACCCCGGACAGGGCCTTTATCAGCCCCAGCATTTT.

The genes are TRBV5-1 and TRBJ1-2; D is undetermined. Germline-derived CDR1 and CDR2 are SGHRS and YFSETQ. V was shortened by 0 bases and J by 7 bases, with 4 bases between the two germline ends. The CDR3 contains 11 residues. CDR3 DNA: TGCGCCAGCAGCTTGGATGGTGGCTACACCTTC. This encodes CASSLDGGYTF.